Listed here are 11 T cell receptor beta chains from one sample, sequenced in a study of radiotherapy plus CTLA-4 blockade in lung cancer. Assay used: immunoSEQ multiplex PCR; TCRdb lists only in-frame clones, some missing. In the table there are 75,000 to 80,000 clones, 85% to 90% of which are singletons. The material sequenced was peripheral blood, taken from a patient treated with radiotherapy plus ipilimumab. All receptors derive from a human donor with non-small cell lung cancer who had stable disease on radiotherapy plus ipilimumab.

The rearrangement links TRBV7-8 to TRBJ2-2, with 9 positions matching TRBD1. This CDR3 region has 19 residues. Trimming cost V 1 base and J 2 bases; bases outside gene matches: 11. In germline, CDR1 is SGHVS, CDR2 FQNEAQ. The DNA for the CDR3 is TGTGCCAGCAGCTTAGTGGGACAGGGCTCAACTTATAACACCGGGGAGCTGTTTTTT. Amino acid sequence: CASSLVGQGSTYNTGELFF.

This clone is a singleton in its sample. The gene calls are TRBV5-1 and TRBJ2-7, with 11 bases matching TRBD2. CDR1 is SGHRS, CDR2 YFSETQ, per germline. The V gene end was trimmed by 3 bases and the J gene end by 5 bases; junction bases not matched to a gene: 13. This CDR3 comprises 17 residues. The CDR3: CASSSKISGGASDEQYF. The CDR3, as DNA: TGCGCCAGCAGCTCAAAAATTAGCGGGGGGGCGTCGGACGAGCAGTACTTC.

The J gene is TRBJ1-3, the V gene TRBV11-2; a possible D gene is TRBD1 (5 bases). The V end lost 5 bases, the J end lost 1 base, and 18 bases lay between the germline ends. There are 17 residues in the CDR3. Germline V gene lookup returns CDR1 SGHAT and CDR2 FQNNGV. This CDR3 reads CASSPSRTTHSGNTIYF. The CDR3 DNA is TGTGCCAGCAGCCCCAGTCGGACAACCCATTCTGGAAACACCATATATTTT.

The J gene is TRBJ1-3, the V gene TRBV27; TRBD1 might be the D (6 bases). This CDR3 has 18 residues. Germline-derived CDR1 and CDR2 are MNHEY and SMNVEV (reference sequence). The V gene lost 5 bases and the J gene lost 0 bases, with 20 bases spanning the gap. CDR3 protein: CASSQKGGTASSGNTIYF. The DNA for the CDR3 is TGTGCCAGCAGTCAAAAGGGGGGAACAGCGTCCTCTGGAAACACCATATATTTT.

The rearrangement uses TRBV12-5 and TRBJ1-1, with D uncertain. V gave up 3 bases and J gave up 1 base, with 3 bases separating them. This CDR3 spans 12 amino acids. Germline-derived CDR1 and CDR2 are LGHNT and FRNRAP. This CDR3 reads CASGFENTEAFF. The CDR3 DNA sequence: TGTGCTAGTGGTTTTGAGAACACTGAAGCTTTCTTT.

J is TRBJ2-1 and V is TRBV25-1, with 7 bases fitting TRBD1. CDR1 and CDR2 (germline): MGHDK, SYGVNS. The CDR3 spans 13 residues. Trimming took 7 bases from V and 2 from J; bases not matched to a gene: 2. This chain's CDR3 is CASNRGPYNEQFF. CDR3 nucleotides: TGTGCCAGCAACAGGGGCCCCTACAATGAGCAGTTCTTC.

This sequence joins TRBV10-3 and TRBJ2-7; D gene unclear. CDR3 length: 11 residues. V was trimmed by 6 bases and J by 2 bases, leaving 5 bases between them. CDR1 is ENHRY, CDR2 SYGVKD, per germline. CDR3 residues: CAISETYEQYF. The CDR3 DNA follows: TGTGCCATCAGCGAGACCTACGAGCAGTACTTC.

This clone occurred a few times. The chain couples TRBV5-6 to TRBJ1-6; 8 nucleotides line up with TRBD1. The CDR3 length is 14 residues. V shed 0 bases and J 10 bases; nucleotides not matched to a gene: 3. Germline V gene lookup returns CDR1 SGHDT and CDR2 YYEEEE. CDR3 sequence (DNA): TGTGCCAGCAGCTTGGCGGACAGGGACTCACCCCTCCACTTT. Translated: CASSLADRDSPLHF.

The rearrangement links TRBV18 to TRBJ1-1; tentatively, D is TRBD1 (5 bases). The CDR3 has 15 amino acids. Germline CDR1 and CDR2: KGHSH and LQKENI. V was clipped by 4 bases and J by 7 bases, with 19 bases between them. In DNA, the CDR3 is TGTGCCAGCTCACAGCAAACTCATGTGGGGGGTGAAGCTTTCTTT. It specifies CASSQQTHVGGEAFF.

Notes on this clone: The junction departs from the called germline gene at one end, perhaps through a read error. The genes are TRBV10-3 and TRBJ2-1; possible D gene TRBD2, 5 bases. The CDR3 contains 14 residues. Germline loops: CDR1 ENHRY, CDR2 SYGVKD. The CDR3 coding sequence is TGTGCCATCGGTGAGGAGGCCGTAAGCAATGAGCAGTTCTTC. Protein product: CAIGEEAVSNEQFF.

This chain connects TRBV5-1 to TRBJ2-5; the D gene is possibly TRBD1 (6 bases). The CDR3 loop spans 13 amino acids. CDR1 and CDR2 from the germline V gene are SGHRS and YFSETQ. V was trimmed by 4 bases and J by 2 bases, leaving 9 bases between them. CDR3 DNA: TGCGCCAGCAGCCCGGGACAACAAGAGACCCAGTACTTC. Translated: CASSPGQQETQYF.